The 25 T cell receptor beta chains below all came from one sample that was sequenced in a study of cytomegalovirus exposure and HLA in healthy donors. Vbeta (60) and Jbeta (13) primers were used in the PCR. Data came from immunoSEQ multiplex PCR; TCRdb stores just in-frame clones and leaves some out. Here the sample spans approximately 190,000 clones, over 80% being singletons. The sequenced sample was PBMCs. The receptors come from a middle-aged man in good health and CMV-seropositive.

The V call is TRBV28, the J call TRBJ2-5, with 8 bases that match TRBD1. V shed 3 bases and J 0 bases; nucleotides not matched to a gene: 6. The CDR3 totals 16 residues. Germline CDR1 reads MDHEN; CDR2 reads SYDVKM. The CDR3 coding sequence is TGTGCCAGCAGTTTGAGACAGGGGTCGTACCAAGAGACCCAGTACTTC. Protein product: CASSLRQGSYQETQYF.

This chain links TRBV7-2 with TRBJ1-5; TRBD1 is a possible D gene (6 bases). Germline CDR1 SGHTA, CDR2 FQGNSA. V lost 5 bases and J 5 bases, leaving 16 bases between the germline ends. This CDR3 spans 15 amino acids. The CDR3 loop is CASSKRGGWDQPQHF. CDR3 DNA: TGTGCCAGCAGCAAAAGGGGGGGGTGGGATCAGCCCCAGCATTTT. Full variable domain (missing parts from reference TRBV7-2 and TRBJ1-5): GAGVSQSPSNKVTEKGKDVELRCDPISGHTALYWYRQSLGQGLEFLIYFQGNSAPDKSGLPSDRFSAERTGGSVSTLTIQRTQQEDSAVYLCASSKRGGWDQPQHFGDGTRLSIL.

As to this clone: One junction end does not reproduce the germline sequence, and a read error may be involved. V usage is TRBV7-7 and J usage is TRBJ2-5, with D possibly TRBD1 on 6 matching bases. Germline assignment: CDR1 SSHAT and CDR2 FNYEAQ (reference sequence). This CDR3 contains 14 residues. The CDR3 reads CASSLTGIQETQYF. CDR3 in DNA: TGTGCTAGCAGCCTAACAGGGATCCAAGAGACCCAGTACTTC.

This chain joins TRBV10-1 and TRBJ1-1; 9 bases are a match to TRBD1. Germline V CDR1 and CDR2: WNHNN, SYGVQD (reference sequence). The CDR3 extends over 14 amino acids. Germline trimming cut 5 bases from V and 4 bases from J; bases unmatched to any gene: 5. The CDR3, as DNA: TGCGCCAGCAGTTCTACAGGGGGCGGCACTGAAGCTTTCTTT. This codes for CASSSTGGGTEAFF.

CDR3 region: CASSLGSNRGLETQYF. The CDR3 region has the DNA TGTGCCAGCAGCTTAGGTTCGAACAGGGGGCTGGAGACCCAGTACTTC. V is TRBV7-9 and J is TRBJ2-5; 9 nucleotides match TRBD1. This CDR3 contains 16 residues. Germline V gene data show CDR1 as SEHNR and CDR2 as FQNEAQ (reference sequence). The junction had 8 bases not matched to a gene; V was cut back by 1 base and J by 5 bases.

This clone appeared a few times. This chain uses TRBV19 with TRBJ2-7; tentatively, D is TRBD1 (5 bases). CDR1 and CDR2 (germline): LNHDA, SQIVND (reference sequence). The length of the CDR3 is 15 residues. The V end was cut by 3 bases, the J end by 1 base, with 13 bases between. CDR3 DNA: TGTGCCAGTAGTATCCAGGGATTCGAGTCCTACGAGCAGTACTTC. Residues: CASSIQGFESYEQYF. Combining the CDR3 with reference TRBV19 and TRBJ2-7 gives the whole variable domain DGGITQSPKYLFRKEGQNVTLSCEQNLNHDAMYWYRQDPGQGLRLIYYSQIVNDFQKGDIAEGYSVSREKKESFPLTVTSAQKNPTAFYLCASSIQGFESYEQYFGPGTRLTVT.

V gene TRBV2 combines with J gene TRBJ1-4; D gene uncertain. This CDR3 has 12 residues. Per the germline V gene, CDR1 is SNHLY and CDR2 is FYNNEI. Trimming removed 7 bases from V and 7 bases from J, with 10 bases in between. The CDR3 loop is CASTSNGEKLFF. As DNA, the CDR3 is TGTGCCAGCACCTCCAACGGTGAAAAACTGTTTTTT.

CDR3 DNA: TGTGCCAGCAGCCGTTCCGCCGGGACAGGGGGCGTCAACTATGGCTACACCTTC. Protein: CASSRSAGTGGVNYGYTF. V gene TRBV11-1 combines with J gene TRBJ1-2; 12 bases agree with TRBD1. Unmatched junction bases numbered 12, after V lost 5 bases and J lost 2 bases. This CDR3 region has 18 residues. CDR1 is SGHAT, CDR2 FQDESV, per germline (reference sequence).

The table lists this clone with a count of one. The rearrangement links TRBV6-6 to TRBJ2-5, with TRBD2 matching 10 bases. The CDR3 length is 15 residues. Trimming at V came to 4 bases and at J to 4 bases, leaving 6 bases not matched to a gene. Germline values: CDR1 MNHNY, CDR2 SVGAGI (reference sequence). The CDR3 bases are TGTGCCAGCAGTTTGAGCGGGGGGGCCGGAGAGACCCAGTACTTC. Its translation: CASSLSGGAGETQYF.

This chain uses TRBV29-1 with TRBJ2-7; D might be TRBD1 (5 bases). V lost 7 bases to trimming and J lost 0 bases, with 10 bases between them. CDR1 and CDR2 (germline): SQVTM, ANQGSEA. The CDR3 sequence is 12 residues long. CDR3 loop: CSARQSSYEQYF. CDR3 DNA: TGCAGCGCCCGACAGAGCTCCTACGAGCAGTACTTC.

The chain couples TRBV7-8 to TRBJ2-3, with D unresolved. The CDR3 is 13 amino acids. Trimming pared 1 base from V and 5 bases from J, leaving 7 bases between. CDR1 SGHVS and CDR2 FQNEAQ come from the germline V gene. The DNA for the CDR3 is TGTGCCAGCAGCTTAGAACTGCGAGATACGCAGTATTTT. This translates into CASSLELRDTQYF.

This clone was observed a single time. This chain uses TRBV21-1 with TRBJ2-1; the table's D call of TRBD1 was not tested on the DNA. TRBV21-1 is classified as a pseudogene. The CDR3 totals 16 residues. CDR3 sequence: CASSRQGWAPYNEQFF. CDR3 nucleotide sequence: TGTGCCAGCAGCAGGCAGGGTTGGGCCCCCTACAATGAGCAGTTCTTC.

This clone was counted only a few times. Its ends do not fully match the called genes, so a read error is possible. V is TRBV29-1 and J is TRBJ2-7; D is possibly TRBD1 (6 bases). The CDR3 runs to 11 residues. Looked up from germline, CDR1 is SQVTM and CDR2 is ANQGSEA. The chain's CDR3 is CSVGAGESRDF. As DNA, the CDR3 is TGCAGCGTTGGGGCAGGGGAGAGTCGAGACTTC.

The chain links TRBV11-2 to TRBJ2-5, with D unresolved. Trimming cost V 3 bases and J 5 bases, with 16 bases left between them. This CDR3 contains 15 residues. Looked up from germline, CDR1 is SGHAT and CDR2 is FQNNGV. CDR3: CASSFTPTMYETQYF. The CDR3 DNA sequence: TGTGCCAGCAGCTTTACCCCCACAATGTATGAGACCCAGTACTTC. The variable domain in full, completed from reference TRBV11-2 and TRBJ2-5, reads EAGVAQSPRYKIIEKRQSVAFWCNPISGHATLYWYQQILGQGPKLLIQFQNNGVVDDSQLPKDRFSAERLKGVDSTLKIQPAKLEDSAVYLCASSFTPTMYETQYFGPGTRLLVL.

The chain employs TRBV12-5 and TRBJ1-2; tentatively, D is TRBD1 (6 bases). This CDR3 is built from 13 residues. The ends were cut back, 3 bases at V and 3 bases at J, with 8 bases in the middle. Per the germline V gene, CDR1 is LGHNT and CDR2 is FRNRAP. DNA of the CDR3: TGTGCTAGTGGTTTATCAGGGGACTATGGCTACACCTTC. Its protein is CASGLSGDYGYTF. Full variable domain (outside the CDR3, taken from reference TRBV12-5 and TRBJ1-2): DARVTQTPRHKVTEMGQEVTMRCQPILGHNTVFWYRQTMMQGLELLAYFRNRAPLDDSGMPKDRFSAEMPDATLATLKIQPSEPRDSAVYFCASGLSGDYGYTFGSGTRLTVV.

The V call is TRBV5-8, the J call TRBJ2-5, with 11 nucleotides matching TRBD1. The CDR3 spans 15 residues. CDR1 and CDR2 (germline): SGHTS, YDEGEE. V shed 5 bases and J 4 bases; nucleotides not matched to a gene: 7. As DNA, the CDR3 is TGTGCCAGCAGAACCGGGACAGGGGGGAGAGAGACCCAGTACTTC. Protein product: CASRTGTGGRETQYF.

The DNA of the CDR3 is TGTGCCAGCTCATCTTACCGGGGATCCAGAGACACCGGGGAGCTGTTTTTT. Its protein product is CASSSYRGSRDTGELFF. The chain recombines TRBV18 with TRBJ2-2, with D possibly TRBD2 on 5 matching bases. In germline, CDR1 is KGHSH, CDR2 LQKENI. The V end lost 5 bases, the J end lost 3 bases, and 19 bases lay between the germline ends. The CDR3 loop spans 17 amino acids.

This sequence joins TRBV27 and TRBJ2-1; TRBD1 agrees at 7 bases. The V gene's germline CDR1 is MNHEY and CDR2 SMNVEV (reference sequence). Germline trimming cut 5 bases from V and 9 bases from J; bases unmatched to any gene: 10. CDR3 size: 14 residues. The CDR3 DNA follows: TGTGCCAGCAGTCTAGGGGACAGTGAGGGTGAGCAGTTCTTC. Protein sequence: CASSLGDSEGEQFF.

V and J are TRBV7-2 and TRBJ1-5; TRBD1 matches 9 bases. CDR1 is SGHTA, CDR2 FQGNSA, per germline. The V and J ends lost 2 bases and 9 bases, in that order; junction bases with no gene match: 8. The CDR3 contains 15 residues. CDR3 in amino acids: CASSLSGQGSWPQHF. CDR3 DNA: TGTGCCAGCAGCTTATCGGGACAGGGTTCATGGCCCCAGCATTTT.

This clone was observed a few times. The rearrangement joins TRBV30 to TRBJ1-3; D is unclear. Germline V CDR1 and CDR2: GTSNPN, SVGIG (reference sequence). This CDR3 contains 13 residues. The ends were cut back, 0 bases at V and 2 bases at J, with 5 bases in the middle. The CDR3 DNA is TGTGCCTGGAGTGTGGGAGCTGGAAACACCATATATTTT. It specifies CAWSVGAGNTIYF.

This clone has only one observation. CDR3 in amino acids: CASSYLGGAATGELFF. DNA for the CDR3: TGTGCCAGCAGTTACCTCGGGGGGGCGGCCACCGGGGAGCTGTTTTTT. The gene calls are TRBV6-5 and TRBJ2-2, with 8 bases fitting TRBD2. This CDR3 region has 16 residues. Germline assignment: CDR1 MNHEY and CDR2 SVGAGI. V trimming: 2 bases; J trimming: 4 bases; junction bases outside the gene matches: 6.

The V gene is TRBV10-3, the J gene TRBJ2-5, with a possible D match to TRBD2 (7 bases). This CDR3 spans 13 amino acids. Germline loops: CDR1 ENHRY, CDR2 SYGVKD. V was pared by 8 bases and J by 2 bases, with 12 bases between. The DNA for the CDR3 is TGTGCCATCGGGGGGGCCCCTCAAGAGACCCAGTACTTC. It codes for CAIGGAPQETQYF.

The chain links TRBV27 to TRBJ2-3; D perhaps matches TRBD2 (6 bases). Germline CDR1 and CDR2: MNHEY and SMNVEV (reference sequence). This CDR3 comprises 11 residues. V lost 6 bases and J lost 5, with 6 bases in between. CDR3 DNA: TGTGCCAGCAGCGGGAGAGATACGCAGTATTTT. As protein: CASSGRDTQYF.

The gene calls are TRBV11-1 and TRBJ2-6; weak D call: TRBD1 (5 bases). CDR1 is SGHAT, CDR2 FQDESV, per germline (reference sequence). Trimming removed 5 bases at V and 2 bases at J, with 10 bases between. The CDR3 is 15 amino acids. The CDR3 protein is CASSAAGTGANVLTF. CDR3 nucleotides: TGTGCCAGCAGCGCCGCAGGGACTGGGGCCAACGTCCTGACTTTC.

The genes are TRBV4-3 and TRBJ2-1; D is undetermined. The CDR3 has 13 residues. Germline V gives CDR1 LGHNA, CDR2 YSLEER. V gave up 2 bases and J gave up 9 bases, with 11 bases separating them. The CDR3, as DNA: TGCGCCAGCAGCCAATTCCTCCGGAGTGAGCAGTTCTTC. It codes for CASSQFLRSEQFF.